This TCR beta chain was documented in a study of cytomegalovirus exposure and HLA in healthy donors. Study-level background: The use of the same platform for the 90 to 150 validation repertoires and the roughly 670 first-cohort repertoires was reported by a later analysis. General study findings and limits: Whilst most TCR sequences proved rare, a subset of public TCRs occurred across many donors. Reports indicated that the classifier achieved high specificity and sensitivity in diagnosing cytomegalovirus status. Some TCR beta chains (164 of them) were listed as cytomegalovirus-associated.

Clones were sequenced by immunoSEQ multiplex PCR, and TCRdb holds only the in-frame ones, with some missing. The sample lists some 170,000 clones, just under 90% occurring once. Details on this clone: Its antigen is unknown.

V was shortened by 6 bases and J by 8 bases, with 16 bases between the two germline ends. There are 13 residues in the CDR3. Germline-derived CDR1 and CDR2 are MNHEY and SVGAGI. The receptor's source is a young woman in good health and CMV-seronegative. What was sequenced was PBMCs. The rearrangement joins TRBV6-5 to TRBJ1-2; no definite D call. The chain's CDR3 is CASSLGSRGGYTF. The CDR3 nucleotides read TGTGCCAGCAGCCTCGGCAGCCGAGGGGGCTACACCTTC.